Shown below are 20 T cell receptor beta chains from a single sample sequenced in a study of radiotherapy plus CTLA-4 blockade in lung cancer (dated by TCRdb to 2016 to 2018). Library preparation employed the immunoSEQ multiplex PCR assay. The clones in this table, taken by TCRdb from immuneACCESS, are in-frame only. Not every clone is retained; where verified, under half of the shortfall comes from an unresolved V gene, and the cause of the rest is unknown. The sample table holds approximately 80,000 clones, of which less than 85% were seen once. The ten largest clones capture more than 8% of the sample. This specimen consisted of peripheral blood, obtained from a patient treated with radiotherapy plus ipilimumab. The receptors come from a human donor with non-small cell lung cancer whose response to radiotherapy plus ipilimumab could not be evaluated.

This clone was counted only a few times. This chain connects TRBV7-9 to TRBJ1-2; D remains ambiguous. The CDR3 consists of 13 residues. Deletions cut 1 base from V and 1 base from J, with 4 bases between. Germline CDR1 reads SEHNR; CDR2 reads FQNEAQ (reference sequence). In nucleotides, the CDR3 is TGTGCCAGCAGCTTAGACAGTAACTATGGCTACACCTTC. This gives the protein CASSLDSNYGYTF.

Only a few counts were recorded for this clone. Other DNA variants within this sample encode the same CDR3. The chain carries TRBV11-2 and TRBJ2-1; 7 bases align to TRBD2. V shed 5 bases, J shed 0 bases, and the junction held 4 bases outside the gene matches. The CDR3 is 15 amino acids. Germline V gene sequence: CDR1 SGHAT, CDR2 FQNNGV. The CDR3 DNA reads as TGTGCCAGCAGCCCTGGGACTATCTCCTACAATGAGCAGTTCTTC. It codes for CASSPGTISYNEQFF. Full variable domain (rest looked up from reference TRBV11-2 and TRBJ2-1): EAGVAQSPRYKIIEKRQSVAFWCNPISGHATLYWYQQILGQGPKLLIQFQNNGVVDDSQLPKDRFSAERLKGVDSTLKIQPAKLEDSAVYLCASSPGTISYNEQFFGPGTRLTVL.

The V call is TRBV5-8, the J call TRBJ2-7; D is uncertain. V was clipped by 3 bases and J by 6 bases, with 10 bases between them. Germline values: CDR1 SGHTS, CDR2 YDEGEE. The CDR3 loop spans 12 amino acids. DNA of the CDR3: TGTGCCAGCAGCTCGCCCTATGGCGAGCAGTACTTC. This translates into CASSSPYGEQYF.

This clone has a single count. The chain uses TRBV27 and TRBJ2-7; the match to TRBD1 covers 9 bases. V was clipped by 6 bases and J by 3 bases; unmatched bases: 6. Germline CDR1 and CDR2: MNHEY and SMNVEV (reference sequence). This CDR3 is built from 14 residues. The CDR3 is CASSTGTGSYEQYF. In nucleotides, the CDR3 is TGTGCCAGCAGCACAGGGACAGGGAGCTACGAGCAGTACTTC.

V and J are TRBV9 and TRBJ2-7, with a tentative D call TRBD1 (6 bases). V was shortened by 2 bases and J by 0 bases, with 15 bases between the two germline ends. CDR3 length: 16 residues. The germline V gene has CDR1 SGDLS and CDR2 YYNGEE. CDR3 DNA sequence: TGTGCCAGCAGCGTTTCCGGGACAACCGCCTCCTACGAGCAGTACTTC. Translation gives CASSVSGTTASYEQYF.

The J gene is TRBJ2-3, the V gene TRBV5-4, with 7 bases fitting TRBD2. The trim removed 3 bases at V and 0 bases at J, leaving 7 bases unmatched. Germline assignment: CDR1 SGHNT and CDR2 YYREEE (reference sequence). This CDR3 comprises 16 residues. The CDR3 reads CASSSGGEKSTDTQYF. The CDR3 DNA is TGTGCCAGCAGCTCTGGGGGGGAGAAGAGCACAGATACGCAGTATTTT.

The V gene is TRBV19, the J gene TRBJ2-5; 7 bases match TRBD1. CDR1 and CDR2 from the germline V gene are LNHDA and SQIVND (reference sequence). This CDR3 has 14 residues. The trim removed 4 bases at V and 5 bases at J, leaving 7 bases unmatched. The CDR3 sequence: CASSRGGAGETQYF. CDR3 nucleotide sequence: TGTGCCAGTAGTAGAGGGGGCGCAGGGGAGACCCAGTACTTC.

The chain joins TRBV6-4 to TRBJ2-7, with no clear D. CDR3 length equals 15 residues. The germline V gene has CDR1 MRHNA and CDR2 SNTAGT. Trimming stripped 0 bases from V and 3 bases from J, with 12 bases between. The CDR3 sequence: CASSDSTALCYEQYF. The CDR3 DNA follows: TGTGCCAGCAGTGACTCCACAGCTCTTTGCTACGAGCAGTACTTC.

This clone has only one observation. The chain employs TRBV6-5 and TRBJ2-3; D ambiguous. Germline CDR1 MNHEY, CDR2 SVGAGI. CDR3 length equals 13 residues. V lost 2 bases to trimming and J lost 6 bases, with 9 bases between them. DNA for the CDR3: TGTGCCAGCAGTTACCAGACATGGGATACGCAGTATTTT. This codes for CASSYQTWDTQYF.

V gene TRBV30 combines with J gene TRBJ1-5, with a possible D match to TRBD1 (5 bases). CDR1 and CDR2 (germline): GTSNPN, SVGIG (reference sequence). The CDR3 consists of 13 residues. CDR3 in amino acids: CARGREIHQPQHF. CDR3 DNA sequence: TGTGCGCGGGGCAGAGAGATCCATCAGCCCCAGCATTTT.

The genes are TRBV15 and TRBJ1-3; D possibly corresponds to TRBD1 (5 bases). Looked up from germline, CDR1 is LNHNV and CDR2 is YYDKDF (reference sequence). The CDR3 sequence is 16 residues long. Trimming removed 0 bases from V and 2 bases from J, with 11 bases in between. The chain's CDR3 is CATSRDRRGPGNTIYF. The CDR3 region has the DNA TGTGCCACCAGCAGAGATCGGAGGGGCCCTGGAAACACCATATATTTT.

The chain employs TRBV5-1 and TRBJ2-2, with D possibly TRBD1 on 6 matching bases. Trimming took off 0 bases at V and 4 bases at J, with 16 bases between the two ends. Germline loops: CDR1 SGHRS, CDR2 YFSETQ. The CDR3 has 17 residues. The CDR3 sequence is CASSLDGADRSTGELFF. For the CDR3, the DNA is TGCGCCAGCAGCTTGGACGGAGCAGACAGGAGCACCGGGGAGCTGTTTTTT.

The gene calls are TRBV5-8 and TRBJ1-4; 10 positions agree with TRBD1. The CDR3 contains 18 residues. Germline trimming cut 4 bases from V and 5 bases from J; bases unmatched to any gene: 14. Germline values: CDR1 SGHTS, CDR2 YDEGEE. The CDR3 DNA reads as TGTGCCAGCAGCCACGGACAGGGGGTGTGGTGGGGGAATGAAAAACTGTTTTTT. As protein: CASSHGQGVWWGNEKLFF.

CDR3 protein: CASARIGGSYGYTF. DNA of the CDR3: TGTGCTAGTGCCCGAATAGGGGGTTCCTATGGCTACACCTTC. V usage is TRBV12-5 and J usage is TRBJ1-2; D may be TRBD1 (6 bases). CDR1 is LGHNT, CDR2 FRNRAP, per germline. This CDR3 spans 14 amino acids. Trimming cost V 7 bases and J 4 bases, with 16 bases left between them.

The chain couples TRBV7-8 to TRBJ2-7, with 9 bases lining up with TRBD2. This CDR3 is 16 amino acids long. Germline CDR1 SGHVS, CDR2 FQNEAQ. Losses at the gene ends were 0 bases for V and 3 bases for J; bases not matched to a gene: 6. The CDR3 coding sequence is TGTGCCAGCAGCTTAGCCGTAATAGCGGGAGTCTACGAGCAGTACTTC. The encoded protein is CASSLAVIAGVYEQYF. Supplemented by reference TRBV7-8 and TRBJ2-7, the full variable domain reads GAGVSQSPRYKVAKRGQDVALRCDPISGHVSLFWYQQALGQGPEFLTYFQNEAQLDKSGLPSDRFFAERPEGSVSTLKIQRTQQEDSAVYLCASSLAVIAGVYEQYFGPGTRLTVT.

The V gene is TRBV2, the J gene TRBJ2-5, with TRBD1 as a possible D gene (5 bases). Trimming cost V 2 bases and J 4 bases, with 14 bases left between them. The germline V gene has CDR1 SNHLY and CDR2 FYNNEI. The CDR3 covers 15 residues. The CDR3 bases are TGTGCCAGCAGTGAACGTCTGGGGCTGGCAGAGACCCAGTACTTC. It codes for CASSERLGLAETQYF. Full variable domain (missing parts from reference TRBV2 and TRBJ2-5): EPEVTQTPSHQVTQMGQEVILRCVPISNHLYFYWYRQILGQKVEFLVSFYNNEISEKSEIFDDQFSVERPDGSNFTLKIRSTKLEDSAMYFCASSERLGLAETQYFGPGTRLLVL.

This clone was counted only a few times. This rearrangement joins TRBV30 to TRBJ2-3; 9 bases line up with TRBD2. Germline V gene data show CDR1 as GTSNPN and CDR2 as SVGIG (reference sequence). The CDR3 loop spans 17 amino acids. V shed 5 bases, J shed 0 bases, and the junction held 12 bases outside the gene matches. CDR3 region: CAWVDLLAGGSTDTQYF. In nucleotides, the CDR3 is TGTGCCTGGGTGGACCTACTAGCGGGCGGTAGCACAGATACGCAGTATTTT. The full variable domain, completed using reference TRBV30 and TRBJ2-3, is SQTIHQWPATLVQPVGSPLSLECTVEGTSNPNLYWYRQAAGRGLQLLFYSVGIGQISSEVPQNLSASRPQDRQFILSSKKLLLSDSGFYLCAWVDLLAGGSTDTQYFGPGTRLTVL.

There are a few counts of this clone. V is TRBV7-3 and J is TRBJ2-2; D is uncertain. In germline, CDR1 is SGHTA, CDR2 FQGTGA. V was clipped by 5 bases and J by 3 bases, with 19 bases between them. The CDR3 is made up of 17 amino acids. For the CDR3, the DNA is TGTGCCAGCAGCCCCCTCAGGTCCCCCCTGGACACCGGGGAGCTGTTTTTT. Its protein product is CASSPLRSPLDTGELFF.

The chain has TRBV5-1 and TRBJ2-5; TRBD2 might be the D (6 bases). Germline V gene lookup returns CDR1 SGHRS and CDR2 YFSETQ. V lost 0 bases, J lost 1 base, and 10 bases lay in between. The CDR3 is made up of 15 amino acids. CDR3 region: CASSLGGVIQETQYF. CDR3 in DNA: TGCGCCAGCAGCTTGGGCGGGGTGATCCAAGAGACCCAGTACTTC. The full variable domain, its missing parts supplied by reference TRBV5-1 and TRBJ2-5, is KAGVTQTPRYLIKTRGQQVTLSCSPISGHRSVSWYQQTPGQGLQFLFEYFSETQRNKGNFPGRFSGRQFSNSRSEMNVSTLELGDSALYLCASSLGGVIQETQYFGPGTRLLVL.

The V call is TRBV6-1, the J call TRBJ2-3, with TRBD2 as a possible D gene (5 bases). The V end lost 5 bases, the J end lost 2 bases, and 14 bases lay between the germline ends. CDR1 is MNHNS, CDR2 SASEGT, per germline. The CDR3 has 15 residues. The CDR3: CASSKDFSNTDTQYF. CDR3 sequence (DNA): TGTGCCAGCAGTAAGGACTTCTCGAACACAGATACGCAGTATTTT.